This T cell receptor beta chain was obtained from a study of beta chain features in type 1 diabetes. This clone was observed a few times. Its antigen is unknown. Findings and caveats of the study: A moderate, significant TCRB CDR3 shortening appeared in type 1 diabetes across four CD4+ subsets. Here, the possible influence of HLA type (on TCRB rearrangement) remained unresolved.

The CDR3 spans 16 residues. V lost 2 bases and J lost 0, with 10 bases in between. Per the germline V gene, CDR1 is MGHRA and CDR2 is YSYEKL. Every bit of the isolated RNA underwent reverse transcription, so sequencing read expressed TCRB transcripts. Sequencing used immunoSEQ multiplex PCR; TCRdb keeps in-frame clones, though not all of them. Found here are some 270,000 clones, 11% of them singletons; the top ten hold over 0.015%. The clonotype originates from a man aged 25-45 years with type 1 diabetes. The J gene is TRBJ1-4, the V gene TRBV4-1, with TRBD1 as a possible D gene (5 bases). The material sequenced was naive CD4+ T cells from blood. DNA of the CDR3: TGCGCCAGCAGCCAACAGGGTTTAGCAACTAATGAAAAACTGTTTTTT. Amino acid sequence: CASSQQGLATNEKLFF.